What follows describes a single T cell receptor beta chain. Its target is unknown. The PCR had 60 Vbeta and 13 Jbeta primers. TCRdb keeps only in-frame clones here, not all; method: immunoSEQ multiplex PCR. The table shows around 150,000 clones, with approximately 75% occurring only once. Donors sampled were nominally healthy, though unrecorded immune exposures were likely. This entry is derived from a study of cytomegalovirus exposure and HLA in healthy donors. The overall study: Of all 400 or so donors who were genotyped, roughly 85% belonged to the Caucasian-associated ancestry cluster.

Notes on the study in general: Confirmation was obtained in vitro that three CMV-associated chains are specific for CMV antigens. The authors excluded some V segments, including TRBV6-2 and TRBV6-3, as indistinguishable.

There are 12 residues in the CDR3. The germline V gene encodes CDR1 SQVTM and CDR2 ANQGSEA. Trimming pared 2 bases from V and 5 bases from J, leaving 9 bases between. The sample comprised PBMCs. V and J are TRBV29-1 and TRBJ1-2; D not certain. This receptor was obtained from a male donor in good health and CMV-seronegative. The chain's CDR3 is CSVETQNYGYTF. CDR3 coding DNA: TGCAGCGTTGAAACACAGAATTATGGCTACACCTTC.